This T cell receptor beta chain was recovered during a study of T cells in Graves' hyperthyroidism and ophthalmopathy. Study at large: Peripheral blood specimens were obtained at initial diagnosis, prior to any treatment.

Researchers took RNA transcripts and amplified the TCR beta CDR3 regions from them. The primer set for the first-round RT-PCR of the TCR CDR3 was HTBI. Via MiXCR, TCRdb re-called the multiplex PCR reads, giving one row per CDR3 protein. Of under 450,000 distinct CDR3 sequences listed, 15% to 17% are singletons. This clonotype has more than one count but fewer than ten. The trim removed 0 bases at V and 4 bases at J, leaving 4 bases unmatched. The length of the CDR3 is 16 residues. Germline CDR1 reads SGHRS; CDR2 reads YFSETQ. The TCR originated in a woman aged 18-29 years with Graves' hyperthyroidism. Sequenced material: blood. This chain connects TRBV5-1 to TRBJ2-5, with 12 bases matching TRBD1. The CDR3 reads CASSLGGTGGRETQYF. CDR3 coding DNA: TGCGCCAGCAGCTTGGGCGGGACAGGGGGCCGAGAGACCCAGTACTTC.